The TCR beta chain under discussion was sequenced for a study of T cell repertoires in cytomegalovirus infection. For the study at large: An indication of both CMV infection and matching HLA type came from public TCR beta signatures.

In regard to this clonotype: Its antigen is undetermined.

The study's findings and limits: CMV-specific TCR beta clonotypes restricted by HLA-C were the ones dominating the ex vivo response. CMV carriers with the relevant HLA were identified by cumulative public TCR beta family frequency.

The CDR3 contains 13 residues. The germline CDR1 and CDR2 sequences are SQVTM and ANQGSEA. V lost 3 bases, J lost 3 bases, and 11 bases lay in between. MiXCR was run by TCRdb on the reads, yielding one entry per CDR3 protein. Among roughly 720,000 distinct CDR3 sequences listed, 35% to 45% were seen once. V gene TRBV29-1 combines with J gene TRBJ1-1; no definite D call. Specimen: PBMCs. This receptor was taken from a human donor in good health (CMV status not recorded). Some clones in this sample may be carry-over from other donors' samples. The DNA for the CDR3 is TGCAGCGTTGACTGGCAGGATGACACTGAAGCTTTCTTT. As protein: CSVDWQDDTEAFF.